Following are 5 T cell receptor beta chains from one sample sequenced in a study of blood T cells in healthy people across ages. Primers used in a second PCR of roughly 6 to 11 cycles were a sample-barcoded 5' primer and a J-beta primer mix. TCRdb reprocessed the 5' RACE reads with MiXCR, giving one entry per CDR3 protein. The repertoire includes about 720,000 distinct CDR3 sequences, around a fifth of them detected once, and approximately 20% sits in the top ten. Input material: blood. These receptors all stem from a man between 65 and 85 years old in good health.

This clonotype was seen once. The genes are TRBV7-3 and TRBJ2-3; 8 bases fit TRBD2. V lost 4 bases to trimming and J lost 5 bases; unmatched junction nucleotides: 11. CDR1 and CDR2 from the germline V gene are SGHTA and FQGTGA. The CDR3 length is 16 residues. The CDR3: CASSYSGTSGLDTQYF. CDR3 sequence (DNA): TGTGCCAGCAGCTACTCCGGGACTAGTGGGTTAGATACGCAGTATTTT.

The J gene is TRBJ2-5, the V gene TRBV6-6; 8 bases align to TRBD2. The junction had 10 bases not matched to a gene; V was cut back by 8 bases and J by 5 bases. CDR3 length equals 14 residues. CDR1 and CDR2 from the germline V gene are MNHNY and SVGAGI (reference sequence). CDR3: CASRRQREWETQYF. The DNA of the CDR3 is TGTGCCAGCCGACGCCAGCGGGAGTGGGAGACCCAGTACTTC.

The J gene is TRBJ2-3, the V gene TRBV24-1, with 9 bases lining up with TRBD1. Germline V CDR1 and CDR2: KGHDR, SFDVKD. Trimming at V came to 3 bases and at J to 5 bases, leaving 2 bases not matched to a gene. This CDR3 has 14 residues. The CDR3 here is CATSDGTGLDTQYF. The CDR3, as DNA: TGTGCCACCAGTGATGGGACAGGGTTAGATACGCAGTATTTT.

J is TRBJ2-2 and V is TRBV4-3; D is undetermined. V lost 1 base, J lost 3 bases, and 6 bases lay in between. The CDR3 spans 14 residues. CDR1 is LGHNA and CDR2 is YSLEER in the germline V gene. CDR3 sequence (DNA): TGCGCCAGCAGCCAAGGCCTCGACACCGGGGAGCTGTTTTTT. Amino acids: CASSQGLDTGELFF.

The rearrangement links TRBV12-3 or TRBV12-4 to TRBJ2-1, with 8 bases fitting TRBD2. The CDR3 runs 16 residues. Germline trimming cut 0 bases from V and 4 bases from J; bases unmatched to any gene: 5. The CDR3 DNA sequence: TGTGCCAGCAGTTTAGCGCACAGCGGGGGATACAATGAGCAGTTCTTC. Translated, it gives CASSLAHSGGYNEQFF.